Below are 5 T cell receptor beta chains sequenced from a single sample in a study of T cell clones after liver transplantation. The assay was immunoSEQ multiplex PCR, and TCRdb's table has in-frame clones only and misses some. The sample has around 77,000 clones, 75% to 85% seen once. The sequenced sample was CD4+ T cells from blood, obtained 12 months after liver transplant. All receptors come from a human patient who received a liver transplant. Some T cells may have originated in the graft donor.

This clone was recorded a few times. CDR3 residues: CASSLAHNNYGYTF. CDR3 sequence (DNA): TGTGCCAGCAGCTTGGCTCACAACAACTATGGCTACACCTTC. The J gene is TRBJ1-2, the V gene TRBV5-4; D unclear. Per the germline V gene, CDR1 is SGHNT and CDR2 is YYREEE (reference sequence). V was shortened by 0 bases and J by 2 bases, with 8 bases between the two germline ends. The CDR3 loop spans 14 amino acids.

This clone was recorded once. The genes are TRBV30 and TRBJ1-4; the match to TRBD1 covers 8 bases. CDR3 length: 15 amino acids. Germline CDR1 GTSNPN, CDR2 SVGIG (reference sequence). V was pared by 3 bases and J by 3 bases, with 6 bases of the junction left unmatched. The CDR3 nucleotides are TGTGCCTGGAGGGACAGGGCTGGTGCTAATGAAAAACTGTTTTTT. As protein: CAWRDRAGANEKLFF.

This sequence joins TRBV7-2 and TRBJ2-1, with TRBD2 matching 11 bases. J lost 4 bases, V lost 0 bases, and 5 bases had no gene match. This CDR3 is built from 17 residues. CDR1 SGHTA and CDR2 FQGNSA come from the germline V gene. CDR3 residues: CASSLAVGTSGYNEQFF. In DNA, the CDR3 is TGTGCCAGCAGCTTAGCCGTCGGGACTAGCGGATACAATGAGCAGTTCTTC.

The chain couples TRBV6-5 to TRBJ1-5, with 8 bases fitting TRBD1. CDR1 and CDR2 (germline): MNHEY, SVGAGI. This CDR3 is built from 15 residues. The V gene end was trimmed by 1 base and the J gene end by 4 bases; junction bases not matched to a gene: 3. The CDR3 here is CASSYWDRINQPQHF. CDR3 bases: TGTGCCAGCAGTTACTGGGACAGGATAAATCAGCCCCAGCATTTT.

Of note for this clone: Other DNA sequences from this sample encode an identical CDR3 as well. The rearrangement uses TRBV28 and TRBJ2-1; D remains unclear. Germline CDR1 and CDR2: MDHEN and SYDVKM. The V end lost 1 base, the J end lost 3 bases, and 1 base lay between the germline ends. The CDR3 runs to 12 residues. The CDR3 here is CASSLYYNEQFF. The CDR3 region has the DNA TGTGCCAGCAGTTTATACTACAATGAGCAGTTCTTC.